This T cell receptor beta chain was captured in a study of T cell responses to AZD1222 COVID-19 vaccine (dated by TCRdb to about 2021). With regard to the full study: TCR sequencing covered 233 trial participants: 200 to 220 given two doses of AZD1222 and some 25 given two doses of MenACWY control vaccine. Trial participants were enrolled by age into 18-55, 56-69 and 70-plus year subgroups, with 148, 28 and 57 TCR-sequenced participants respectively.

The CDR3 regions of human TCRbeta chains were analyzed by immunosequencing. The published analysis was carried out like this. Repertoire TCRs were matched against a reference library of SARS-CoV-2-specific TCRs generated with the MIRA antigen-specificity platform. Breadth was defined as the fraction of unique TCRs that were SARS-CoV-2-associated. Depth was defined as the fraction of total T cells that were SARS-CoV-2-associated. Using the MIRA data, every spike-specific TCR was mapped to the spike region that the TCR reacted to and assigned to either a CD4 or a CD8 class. Log10-transformed breadth and depth values were compared by one-way ANOVA with Sidak's multiple comparisons tests. What TCRdb holds here is the immuneACCESS table cut down to in-frame rearrangements. Part of the clones is not present; checked against another copy, under half of the missing clones reflect an unresolved V gene, and the others are unexplained. The V and J calls and the clone size are those of that table, but D and trimming were determined from the DNA. Present in this sample are some 63,000 clones, roughly nine tenths of which were seen just once. The ten largest clones represent 5% to 6.5% of the sample.

Note on this clone: Its antigen is unknown. No much larger clone is present one base from it, and per-base qualities are unavailable.

Looking up the germline V gene yields CDR1 MNHEY and CDR2 SVGAGI. V trim: 5 bases; J trim: 4 bases; unmatched bases: 3. Reading from cysteine to phenylalanine, the CDR3 counts 14 amino acids. The read is trimmed to its CDR3 DNA, 42 bases read in frame from base 1. The study at large found these results: No day 14 peak-response samples were available, so repertoires were characterized only after the peak T cell response. In the small 56-69-year group, the increase in depth fell short of significance, most likely because of low power. Most participants were white British and females outnumbered males, and the authors suggested that clonal diversity may have been underestimated. Only 5 to 7 AZD1222 recipients were SARS-CoV-2 seropositive at baseline, limiting conclusions about previously exposed vaccinees. The whole spike protein was spanned by vaccine-associated CD4 TCRs, and dominant responses were seen in regions 160-218 and 743-854. Spike-specific TCR breadth and depth rose significantly after two AZD1222 doses compared with day 0 and with MenACWY recipients. Nearly half of unique spike-specific TCRs reportedly recognized epitopes outside regions mutated in the B.1.351 and B.1.1.7 variants.

Sample time point, as interpreted from the label and publication: about 28 days (+/-7) after the second vaccine dose. AZD1222 recipients whose second dose came at about 4 weeks and those whose second dose came at about 12 weeks were combined into one group, since spike-specific TCR depth and breadth did not differ between the two schedules. The vaccinee samples were drawn from two UK trials, COV001 and COV002, one of which was a single-blind randomized controlled phase 2/3 trial testing AZD1222 (ChAdOx1 nCoV-19) in healthy adults. Trial participant PBMC samples were collected at day 0 and day 28 after the second dose for TCRbeta chain sequencing.

This specimen consisted of peripheral blood, obtained 28 days after the second AZD1222 dose. The source of this sequence is an adult who received the AZD1222 COVID-19 vaccine. The sequence is built from TRBV6-5 and TRBJ1-2; 11 bases in the middle match TRBD1. CDR3 sequence: CASSRGTGGYGYTF. The nucleotide sequence reads as follows: TGTGCCAGCAGTCGCGGGACAGGGGGCTATGGCTACACCTTC.